The 22 T cell receptor beta chains below were found in one sample sequenced in a study of human T cells and chemical hapten exposure. Time point of the sample: pre-sensitization, week 0. The treatment is: therapeutic diphenylcyclopropenone sensitization with weekly scalp DPC. Extraction of total RNA was performed on unfractionated whole blood. TCRdb passed the RACE reads through MiXCR, listing each CDR3 protein once. The sample records tens of thousands of distinct CDR3 sequences, roughly 9% being singletons. The sequenced sample was whole blood, obtained in connection with sensitization to the hapten diphenylcyclopropenone (DPC). These receptors originate from a woman in her 30s with alopecia areata. Some clones in this sample may be carry-over from other donors' samples.

The genes are TRBV30 and TRBJ2-1, with unresolved D. CDR3 length equals 11 residues. V lost 0 bases and J 10 bases, leaving 7 bases between the germline ends. Germline values: CDR1 GTSNPN, CDR2 SVGIG (reference sequence). Here the CDR3 reads CAWSVRREQFF. For the CDR3, the DNA is TGTGCCTGGAGTGTACGCAGAGAGCAGTTCTTC.

Many counts were recorded for this clonotype. V usage is TRBV18 and J usage is TRBJ2-1; TRBD1 agrees at 7 bases. Looked up from germline, CDR1 is KGHSH and CDR2 is LQKENI. After removal of 2 bases from V and 0 bases from J, the junction contained 1 base not matched to a gene. This CDR3 comprises 15 residues. CDR3 amino acids: CASSPRQGSYNEQFF. The CDR3 DNA sequence: TGTGCCAGCTCACCAAGACAGGGCTCCTACAATGAGCAGTTCTTC. Looking up the rest from reference TRBV18 and TRBJ2-1 gives the full variable domain: NAGVMQNPRHLVRRRGQEARLRCSPMKGHSHVYWYRQLPEEGLKFMVYLQKENIIDESGMPKERFSAEFPKEGPSILRIQQVVRGDSAAYFCASSPRQGSYNEQFFGPGTRLTVL.

This clonotype was observed a handful of times. This rearrangement joins TRBV5-1 to TRBJ2-6; the D gene is possibly TRBD1 (6 bases). The ends were cut back, 4 bases at V and 4 bases at J, with 12 bases in the middle. Germline V gene data show CDR1 as SGHRS and CDR2 as YFSETQ. This CDR3 contains 15 residues. CDR3 DNA: TGCGCCAGCAGCACTCAGGGGCCCGGGGCCAACGTCCTGACTTTC. Protein: CASSTQGPGANVLTF.

This chain uses TRBV12-3 or TRBV12-4 with TRBJ1-1, with 12 bases aligning to TRBD1. The trim removed 5 bases at V and 5 bases at J, leaving 9 bases unmatched. The CDR3 extends over 16 amino acids. CDR3 DNA: TGTGCCAGCAGTCCTGGGACAGGGGGCTGGGATACTGAAGCTTTCTTT. This encodes CASSPGTGGWDTEAFF.

This clonotype was seen at least ten times. The genes are TRBV28 and TRBJ1-4; TRBD1 is a possible D gene (6 bases). Germline CDR1 is MDHEN and CDR2 is SYDVKM. The CDR3 runs to 15 residues. Trimming cost V 3 bases and J 7 bases, with 15 bases left between them. The CDR3 protein is CASSFMGAFVEKLFF. The CDR3 DNA reads as TGTGCCAGCAGTTTTATGGGGGCCTTCGTTGAAAAACTGTTTTTT.

This clonotype was seen a handful of times. The CDR3 protein is CASSYISSYEQYF. The CDR3 nucleotides are TGTGCCAGCAGTTACATCAGCTCCTACGAGCAGTACTTC. The genes are TRBV6-2 or TRBV6-3 and TRBJ2-7; no clear D. From germline, CDR1 is MNHEY and CDR2 SVGEGT. With 2 bases removed from V and 0 bases from J, the gap between germline ends came to 5 bases. This CDR3 contains 13 residues.

This clonotype was seen at least ten times. The chain carries TRBV7-9 and TRBJ2-6; D is undetermined. From germline, CDR1 is SEHNR and CDR2 FQNEAQ (reference sequence). The CDR3 loop spans 15 amino acids. The ends were cut back, 3 bases at V and 0 bases at J, with 6 bases in the middle. The CDR3 loop is CASSLVSSGANVLTF. CDR3 nucleotide sequence: TGTGCCAGCAGCTTGGTCAGCTCTGGGGCCAACGTCCTGACTTTC.

This clonotype was detected a few times. The chain has TRBV6-1 and TRBJ2-5; D might be TRBD1 (6 bases). The CDR3 has 15 amino acids. Trimming removed 1 base from V and 2 bases from J, with 11 bases in between. Germline V gene lookup returns CDR1 MNHNS and CDR2 SASEGT. CDR3 nucleotides: TGTGCCAGCAGTGAAGGTTTACAGGGACAAGAGACCCAGTACTTC. As protein: CASSEGLQGQETQYF.

The chain carries TRBV5-1 and TRBJ1-1; D uncertain. CDR3 size: 15 residues. V lost 0 bases, J lost 1 base, and 10 bases lay in between. Germline values: CDR1 SGHRS, CDR2 YFSETQ. The CDR3 loop reads CASSLAVQRNTEAFF. DNA of the CDR3: TGCGCCAGCAGCTTGGCGGTACAGAGGAACACTGAAGCTTTCTTT.

This clonotype was found a few times. The gene calls are TRBV20-1 and TRBJ1-6, with D uncertain. The length of the CDR3 is 15 residues. Trimming cost V 0 bases and J 7 bases, with 13 bases left between them. CDR1 is DFQATT and CDR2 is SNEGSKA in the germline V gene (reference sequence). CDR3 protein: CSARDSAGSNSPLHF. The DNA of the CDR3 is TGCAGTGCTAGAGATTCGGCAGGCAGCAATTCACCCCTCCACTTT.

This clonotype has more than one count but fewer than ten. The genes are TRBV6-2 or TRBV6-3 and TRBJ2-1; 8 bases map to TRBD2. Germline V gene data show CDR1 as MNHEY and CDR2 as SVGEGT. This CDR3 is built from 15 residues. Trimming took 4 bases from V and 5 from J; bases not matched to a gene: 7. CDR3 coding DNA: TGTGCCAGCAGTTCCGGGGGGGCCGGTCACAATGAGCAGTTCTTC. Protein product: CASSSGGAGHNEQFF.

The chain recombines TRBV4-2 with TRBJ1-3; D gene uncertain. V lost 8 bases and J 0 bases, leaving 14 bases between the germline ends. CDR1 is LGHNA and CDR2 is YNFKEQ in the germline V gene. The CDR3 contains 15 residues. The CDR3, as DNA: TGTGCCAGCGCGGACGGGTACCCCTCTGGAAACACCATATATTTT. It translates to CASADGYPSGNTIYF.

This clonotype has a handful of counts. The CDR3: CASSLISTSGGSSTDTQYF. CDR3 in DNA: TGTGCCAGCTCGCTGATCTCGACTAGCGGGGGGTCTAGCACAGATACGCAGTATTTT. The chain is built from TRBV18 and TRBJ2-3, with 13 bases that match TRBD2. Germline CDR1 KGHSH, CDR2 LQKENI. J lost 0 bases, V lost 6 bases, and 12 bases had no gene match. The CDR3 contains 19 residues.

The chain joins TRBV7-6 to TRBJ2-3; perhaps TRBD2 as D (6 bases). V was shortened by 5 bases and J by 4 bases, with 19 bases between the two germline ends. The CDR3 consists of 16 residues. The germline gives CDR1 SGHVS, CDR2 FNYEAQ. This CDR3 is CASSPRYTGEADTQYF. CDR3 sequence (DNA): TGTGCCAGCAGCCCACGCTATACGGGGGAGGCAGATACGCAGTATTTT.

In its sample, this clonotype was seen a few times. The V and J genes are TRBV6-6 and TRBJ1-5; D ambiguous. The CDR3 consists of 12 residues. Trimming took 7 bases from V and 5 from J, leaving 9 bases between them. CDR1 and CDR2 (germline): MNHNY, SVGAGI (reference sequence). The CDR3 here is CASNLWDQPQHF. CDR3 nucleotide sequence: TGTGCCAGCAACTTGTGGGATCAGCCCCAGCATTTT.

This clonotype was seen only a few times. The chain links TRBV5-4 to TRBJ2-7; tentatively, D is TRBD1 (6 bases). Germline values: CDR1 SGHNT, CDR2 YYREEE (reference sequence). The CDR3 consists of 13 residues. V was shortened by 2 bases and J by 6 bases, with 12 bases between the two germline ends. This CDR3 reads CASSLTGSPEQYF. The CDR3 coding sequence is TGTGCCAGCAGCTTAACAGGGTCCCCCGAGCAGTACTTC.

V usage is TRBV6-2 or TRBV6-3 and J usage is TRBJ2-6; a possible D gene is TRBD2 (6 bases). CDR1 MNHEY and CDR2 SVGEGT come from the germline V gene. Trimming pared 6 bases from V and 2 bases from J, leaving 14 bases between. The CDR3 is 16 residues long. The CDR3 DNA reads TGTGCCAGCAGACCCACCGGGGGAGCTGGGGCCAACGTCCTGACTTTC. It yields the protein CASRPTGGAGANVLTF.

The V gene is TRBV12-3 or TRBV12-4, the J gene TRBJ1-1; TRBD1 aligns across 8 bases. Trimming at V came to 7 bases and at J to 5 bases, leaving 9 bases not matched to a gene. This CDR3 is 14 amino acids long. CDR3 loop: CASNRDRGRTEAFF. The CDR3 region has the DNA TGTGCCAGCAACCGAGACAGGGGAAGGACTGAAGCTTTCTTT.

The V and J genes are TRBV4-3 and TRBJ1-5, with D maybe TRBD1 (5 bases). Trimming removed 1 base from V and 2 bases from J, with 15 bases in between. The CDR3 has 17 amino acids. CDR1 and CDR2 (germline): LGHNA, YSLEER. CDR3: CASSQVFPPGCNQPQHF. As DNA, the CDR3 is TGCGCCAGCAGCCAAGTTTTCCCCCCAGGGTGCAATCAGCCCCAGCATTTT.

This chain links TRBV12-3 or TRBV12-4 with TRBJ1-5, with unresolved D. Trimming pared 3 bases from V and 3 bases from J, leaving 9 bases between. The CDR3 has 14 residues. Written as DNA, the CDR3 is TGTGCCAGCAGTTTCGGTCAGATCAATCAGCCCCAGCATTTT. It specifies CASSFGQINQPQHF.

This clonotype appeared many times. In nucleotides, the CDR3 is TGTGCCAGCAGAAGAGGGGGACTCAATAGCAATCAGCCCCAGCATTTT. It encodes CASRRGGLNSNQPQHF. V and J are TRBV6-1 and TRBJ1-5, with D possibly being TRBD1 (6 bases). V lost 6 bases to trimming and J lost 0 bases, with 15 bases between them. The germline gives CDR1 MNHNS, CDR2 SASEGT. The CDR3 extends over 16 amino acids.

With regard to this clonotype: It may be a read error: a sequence one base away is much more abundant. The chain employs TRBV27 and TRBJ1-5; D gene ambiguous. Germline CDR1 reads MNHEY; CDR2 reads SMNVEV (reference sequence). This CDR3 region has 12 residues. V lost 3 bases, J lost 4 bases, and 4 bases lay in between. The CDR3 DNA follows: TGTGCCAGCAGTTTGCGAAATCAGCCCCAGCATTTT. Translated, it gives CASSLRNQPQHF.